The clone carrying this T cell receptor (beta chain) was counted many times. The library labeled individual cDNA molecules by adding unique molecular identifiers to them. Using its own MiXCR run on the RACE reads, TCRdb lists one record per CDR3 protein. The data hold fewer than 200,000 distinct CDR3 sequences, with 25% to 35% observed a single time. The data belong to a study of human T cells and chemical hapten exposure. Study overall: Patch testing was performed with 0.01% DPC on the upper back, with reading at 6 days.

Noted time point: patch test 3, about 24 weeks after DPC sensitization. Treatment reported: therapeutic diphenylcyclopropenone sensitization with weekly scalp DPC. Suited to DPC and affected by alopecia, the donors ranged from 18 to 70 years old. The CDR3 totals 14 residues. The ends were cut back, 1 base at V and 5 bases at J, with 11 bases in the middle. CDR1 SGHTA and CDR2 FQGNSA come from the germline V gene. The sample was whole blood, taken in connection with sensitization to the hapten diphenylcyclopropenone (DPC). This clonotype originated in a young woman with alopecia areata. Some clones in this sample may be carry-over from other donors' samples. The V call is TRBV7-2, the J call TRBJ2-5; D is undetermined. CDR3 residues: CASSLGQPVETQYF. For the CDR3, the DNA is TGTGCCAGCAGCTTAGGGCAACCAGTCGAGACCCAGTACTTC.